These 28 T cell receptor beta chains originate from one sample sequenced in a study of blood T cell repertoires in COVID-19 (dated by TCRdb to 2020 to 2022). The library was prepared using the immunoSEQ multiplex PCR assay. The table comes from immuneACCESS by way of TCRdb, which keeps in-frame sequences with V and J called. Part of the clones is missing from these tables; in studies checked, under half for an unresolved V gene and the rest for unknown reasons. Here the sample has approximately 65,000 clones; roughly 80% occur a single time. The ten largest clones represent 15% to 20% of the sample. Sequences were obtained from peripheral blood. The receptors stem from a man aged 60 to 69 with acute or convalescent COVID-19.

The V and J genes are TRBV7-2 and TRBJ2-7; D is unresolved. The CDR3 is made up of 13 amino acids. CDR1 is SGHTA, CDR2 FQGNSA, per germline. The V end was cut by 4 bases, the J end by 1 base, with 8 bases between. The CDR3 nucleotides are TGTGCCAGCAGCTCCCAACGGTCCTACGAGCAGTACTTC. Protein sequence: CASSSQRSYEQYF.

This chain links TRBV11-3 with TRBJ2-1, with unresolved D. From germline, CDR1 is SGHNT and CDR2 YENEEA. This CDR3 region has 14 residues. Trimming took off 7 bases at V and 8 bases at J, with 18 bases between the two ends. The CDR3 DNA sequence: TGTGCCAGCAACCCCCCCTCGGTTTACGATGAGCAGTTCTTC. It translates to CASNPPSVYDEQFF. Combining the CDR3 with reference TRBV11-3 and TRBJ2-1 gives the whole variable domain EAGVVQSPRYKIIEKKQPVAFWCNPISGHNTLYWYLQNLGQGPELLIRYENEEAVDDSQLPKDRFSAERLKGVDSTLKIQPAELGDSAVYLCASNPPSVYDEQFFGPGTRLTVL.

V is TRBV6-5 and J is TRBJ2-1; possible D gene TRBD1, 5 bases. This CDR3 comprises 14 residues. The V gene lost 4 bases and the J gene lost 8 bases, with 15 bases spanning the gap. The V gene's germline CDR1 is MNHEY and CDR2 SVGAGI. DNA for the CDR3: TGTGCCAGCAGTTCTTCAGGGTTCAGGTATGAGCAGTTCTTC. Translating it yields CASSSSGFRYEQFF.

V usage is TRBV7-9 and J usage is TRBJ2-2, with TRBD2 matching 7 bases. The CDR3 covers 16 residues. The ends lost 1 base at V and 1 base at J; junction bases unmatched: 3. In germline, CDR1 is SEHNR, CDR2 FQNEAQ (reference sequence). CDR3 sequence (DNA): TGTGCCAGCAGCTTAGTGGCTAGCGGGAACACCGGGGAGCTGTTTTTT. Translation: CASSLVASGNTGELFF.

This clone came up many times. V usage is TRBV14 and J usage is TRBJ2-7, with 14 bases aligning to TRBD2. Trimming at V came to 2 bases and at J to 7 bases, leaving 4 bases not matched to a gene. This CDR3 comprises 15 residues. Looked up from germline, CDR1 is SGHDN and CDR2 is FVKESK. CDR3 sequence: CASSQRLAGGDEQYF. DNA for the CDR3: TGTGCCAGCAGCCAAAGACTAGCGGGAGGGGATGAGCAGTACTTC. Supplemented by reference TRBV14 and TRBJ2-7, the full variable domain reads EAGVTQFPSHSVIEKGQTVTLRCDPISGHDNLYWYRRVMGKEIKFLLHFVKESKQDESGMPNNRFLAERTGGTYSTLKVQPAELEDSGVYFCASSQRLAGGDEQYFGPGTRLTVT.

The chain links TRBV6-4 to TRBJ2-1; D remains ambiguous. The CDR3 runs 15 residues. Germline CDR1 reads MRHNA; CDR2 reads SNTAGT. V lost 2 bases, J lost 0 bases, and 8 bases lay in between. For the CDR3, the DNA is TGTGCCAGCAGTGACAGACCTAGCTCCTACAATGAGCAGTTCTTC. Translated: CASSDRPSSYNEQFF.

The chain couples TRBV7-3 to TRBJ2-1, with 13 bases fitting TRBD2. Germline CDR1 SGHTA, CDR2 FQGTGA. J lost 6 bases, V lost 5 bases, and 19 bases had no gene match. This CDR3 is 20 amino acids long. In DNA, the CDR3 is TGTGCCAGCAGCCCTTCTGGGGGGGGTGGACTAGCGGGAGAGGGCAATGAGCAGTTCTTC. Translating it yields CASSPSGGGGLAGEGNEQFF.

V gene TRBV19 combines with J gene TRBJ1-5; TRBD1 agrees at 8 bases. CDR3 length equals 16 residues. Germline V gene lookup returns CDR1 LNHDA and CDR2 SQIVND (reference sequence). V lost 5 bases and J lost 2; bases outside the gene matches: 8. The CDR3 DNA is TGTGCCAGTAGTGCCATTACAGGGGGAGGCAATCAGCCCCAGCATTTT. Amino acids: CASSAITGGGNQPQHF.

The chain employs TRBV5-8 and TRBJ2-5; a possible D gene is TRBD2 (7 bases). The CDR3 is 16 amino acids. The germline V and J ends were trimmed by 0 bases and 4 bases, with 16 bases remaining between them. Germline V gene data show CDR1 as SGHTS and CDR2 as YDEGEE. The CDR3 loop reads CASSLGGRGSGETQYF. The CDR3 DNA reads TGTGCCAGCAGCTTGGGAGGGAGGGGGAGTGGAGAGACCCAGTACTTC.

V is TRBV3-1 (or the pseudogene TRBV3-2) and J is TRBJ2-3; 12 bases are a match to TRBD2. Germline V gives CDR1 LGHDT, CDR2 YNNKEL (reference sequence). The junction had 5 bases not matched to a gene; V was cut back by 2 bases and J by 5 bases. The CDR3 consists of 16 residues. CDR3 protein: CASSQLAGGDEDTQYF. CDR3 DNA: TGTGCCAGCAGCCAACTAGCGGGAGGGGATGAAGATACGCAGTATTTT.

The rearrangement joins TRBV7-9 to TRBJ1-4, with TRBD1 identical over 8 bases. V gave up 4 bases and J gave up 5 bases; unmatched junction bases: 6. This CDR3 is built from 15 residues. Germline lookup yields CDR1 SEHNR and CDR2 FQNEAQ (reference sequence). In DNA, the CDR3 is TGTGCCAGCAGCTCCCACAGGGGGGTGAATGAAAAACTGTTTTTT. It is translated as CASSSHRGVNEKLFF. Together with reference TRBV7-9 and TRBJ1-4, the CDR3 gives the full variable domain: DTGVSQNPRHKITKRGQNVTFRCDPISEHNRLYWYRQTLGQGPEFLTYFQNEAQLEKSRLLSDRFSAERPKGSFSTLEIQRTEQGDSAMYLCASSSHRGVNEKLFFGSGTQLSVL.

This chain links TRBV9 with TRBJ2-1; TRBD1 agrees at 10 bases. Germline V CDR1 and CDR2: SGDLS, YYNGEE. Germline trimming cut 3 bases from V and 4 bases from J; bases unmatched to any gene: 7. CDR3 length equals 16 residues. The CDR3 region has the DNA TGTGCCAGCAGCGCGAAGACAGGGGGCGAATACAATGAGCAGTTCTTC. Encoded protein: CASSAKTGGEYNEQFF.

V gene TRBV2 combines with J gene TRBJ2-3; D unresolved. The CDR3 extends over 15 amino acids. V was shortened by 6 bases and J by 2 bases, with 15 bases between the two germline ends. Germline values: CDR1 SNHLY, CDR2 FYNNEI. In nucleotides, the CDR3 is TGTGCCAGCAGCCCAGAGGTGGGTTACACAGATACGCAGTATTTT. It yields the protein CASSPEVGYTDTQYF.

V usage is TRBV4-2 and J usage is TRBJ1-3; the D gene is possibly TRBD1 (5 bases). Per germline, CDR1 LGHNA and CDR2 YNFKEQ. Trimming removed 0 bases at V and 0 bases at J, with 12 bases between. The length of the CDR3 is 17 residues. The CDR3 bases are TGTGCCAGCAGCCAAGATTGGGGGACTATCTCTGGAAACACCATATATTTT. It encodes CASSQDWGTISGNTIYF.

The chain recombines TRBV9 with TRBJ1-6, with TRBD1 matching over 8 bases. The CDR3 is 14 amino acids. Germline CDR1 and CDR2: SGDLS and YYNGEE. Trimming cost V 5 bases and J 10 bases; bases outside gene matches: 8. The CDR3 reads CASSRGQGFSPLHF. The CDR3 nucleotides are TGTGCCAGCAGTCGAGGACAGGGTTTCTCACCCCTCCACTTT. The full variable domain, with the rest looked up from reference TRBV9 and TRBJ1-6, is DSGVTQTPKHLITATGQRVTLRCSPRSGDLSVYWYQQSLDQGLQFLIQYYNGEERAKGNILERFSAQQFPDLHSELNLSSLELGDSALYFCASSRGQGFSPLHFGNGTRLTVT.

V gene TRBV5-6 combines with J gene TRBJ2-7; 8 nucleotides align to TRBD1. Per the germline V gene, CDR1 is SGHDT and CDR2 is YYEEEE. Germline trimming cut 4 bases from V and 0 bases from J; bases unmatched to any gene: 3. The CDR3 extends over 14 amino acids. In DNA, the CDR3 is TGTGCCAGCAGCCTGGGACAGGACTCCTACGAGCAGTACTTC. Translation gives CASSLGQDSYEQYF.

The rearrangement uses TRBV11-2 and TRBJ2-1; D is perhaps TRBD2 (5 bases). The CDR3 runs 15 residues. Germline CDR1 SGHAT, CDR2 FQNNGV. V lost 5 bases and J 4 bases, leaving 15 bases between the germline ends. CDR3 bases: TGTGCCAGCAGCCAGAGTGGAGGATTATACAATGAGCAGTTCTTC. Its translation: CASSQSGGLYNEQFF.

This rearrangement joins TRBV7-2 to TRBJ1-6; D is unclear. The ends were cut back, 1 base at V and 13 bases at J, with 8 bases in the middle. Germline CDR1 SGHTA, CDR2 FQGNSA. The CDR3 extends over 12 amino acids. CDR3 sequence: CASSLGEEPLHF. CDR3 DNA: TGTGCCAGCAGCTTAGGCGAAGAGCCCCTCCACTTT. Looking up the rest from reference TRBV7-2 and TRBJ1-6 gives the full variable domain: GAGVSQSPSNKVTEKGKDVELRCDPISGHTALYWYRQSLGQGLEFLIYFQGNSAPDKSGLPSDRFSAERTGGSVSTLTIQRTQQEDSAVYLCASSLGEEPLHFGNGTRLTVT.

The CDR3 protein is CASSQVHTSGAFVDTQYF. CDR3 sequence (DNA): TGCGCCAGCAGCCAAGTCCATACTAGCGGGGCCTTTGTGGATACGCAGTATTTT. The V and J genes are TRBV4-1 and TRBJ2-3; 10 bases align to TRBD2. The junction had 13 bases not matched to a gene; V was cut back by 1 base and J by 6 bases. From germline, CDR1 is MGHRA and CDR2 YSYEKL. There are 18 residues in the CDR3.

In nucleotides, the CDR3 is TGTGCCAGCAGCGTCGGATACTATAATGAAAAACTGTTTTTT. This gives the protein CASSVGYYNEKLFF. The chain uses TRBV9 and TRBJ1-4; D gene ambiguous. Trimming removed 2 bases from V and 4 bases from J, with 9 bases in between. Germline CDR1 and CDR2: SGDLS and YYNGEE. This CDR3 has 14 amino acids.

The chain combines TRBV11-2 with TRBJ2-7; D remains ambiguous. The CDR3 runs to 13 residues. V lost 5 bases and J 1 base, leaving 9 bases between the germline ends. Germline V CDR1 and CDR2: SGHAT, FQNNGV. CDR3 in amino acids: CASSLSQSYEQYF. Here the CDR3 DNA reads TGTGCCAGCAGCCTGTCACAATCCTACGAGCAGTACTTC. Complete variable domain (other parts from reference TRBV11-2 and TRBJ2-7): EAGVAQSPRYKIIEKRQSVAFWCNPISGHATLYWYQQILGQGPKLLIQFQNNGVVDDSQLPKDRFSAERLKGVDSTLKIQPAKLEDSAVYLCASSLSQSYEQYFGPGTRLTVT.

The chain recombines TRBV4-3 with TRBJ1-1, with 10 bases that match TRBD1. The CDR3 is 16 residues long. V shed 3 bases, J shed 5 bases, and the junction held 9 bases outside the gene matches. Germline V CDR1 and CDR2: LGHNA, YSLEER. The CDR3 here is CASSQSPGQGYTEAFF. The CDR3 nucleotides are TGCGCCAGCAGCCAGTCCCCGGGACAGGGGTATACTGAAGCTTTCTTT.

The chain joins TRBV7-8 to TRBJ2-2; 8 bases align to TRBD2. The length of the CDR3 is 17 residues. From germline, CDR1 is SGHVS and CDR2 FQNEAQ. After removal of 6 bases from V and 2 bases from J, the junction contained 11 bases not matched to a gene. CDR3: CASRLTSGSGNTGELFF. CDR3 DNA sequence: TGTGCCAGCAGGTTAACGAGCGGGAGTGGAAACACCGGGGAGCTGTTTTTT.

The chain couples TRBV2 to TRBJ2-1; 11 positions match TRBD2. The V gene's germline CDR1 is SNHLY and CDR2 FYNNEI. V lost 6 bases, J lost 4 bases, and 5 bases stayed unmatched. The CDR3 contains 15 residues. The CDR3 DNA reads as TGTGCCAGCAGCTCGGGACTAGCGGAATACAATGAGCAGTTCTTC. Its protein is CASSSGLAEYNEQFF. The whole variable domain, filled in from reference TRBV2 and TRBJ2-1, reads EPEVTQTPSHQVTQMGQEVILRCVPISNHLYFYWYRQILGQKVEFLVSFYNNEISEKSEIFDDQFSVERPDGSNFTLKIRSTKLEDSAMYFCASSSGLAEYNEQFFGPGTRLTVL.

This sequence joins TRBV19 and TRBJ2-3, with D possibly TRBD2 on 6 matching bases. Between the trimmed V and J ends, which lost 0 bases and 1 base, there was a span of 11 bases. Per germline, CDR1 LNHDA and CDR2 SQIVND (reference sequence). This CDR3 is 16 amino acids long. The CDR3 here is CASSIDRGGGTDTQYF. The CDR3 DNA reads TGTGCCAGTAGTATAGATCGGGGAGGTGGCACAGATACGCAGTATTTT.

This clone was detected only a few times. This rearrangement joins TRBV4-1 to TRBJ1-5, with 7 bases lining up with TRBD1. The CDR3 sequence is 16 residues long. The germline CDR1 and CDR2 sequences are MGHRA and YSYEKL. Trimming removed 2 bases from V and 0 bases from J; junction bases left unmatched: 4. CDR3 sequence reads: CASSQTGADSNQPQHF. The CDR3 DNA is TGCGCCAGCAGCCAAACAGGGGCGGATAGCAATCAGCCCCAGCATTTT.

The rearrangement uses TRBV7-2 and TRBJ2-2; D is ambiguous. The CDR3 is made up of 15 amino acids. V was shortened by 5 bases and J by 6 bases, with 16 bases between the two germline ends. CDR1 and CDR2 from the germline V gene are SGHTA and FQGNSA. The CDR3 nucleotides read TGTGCCAGCAGCACTGAACCCCACTCGTCCGGGGAGCTGTTTTTT. Its translation is CASSTEPHSSGELFF.

The genes are TRBV27 and TRBJ2-5; D perhaps matches TRBD1 (6 bases). V was cut by 2 bases and J by 1 base, with 11 bases left in between. CDR3 size: 15 residues. CDR1 MNHEY and CDR2 SMNVEV come from the germline V gene (reference sequence). CDR3 in amino acids: CASSLSPGAQETQYF. For the CDR3, the DNA is TGTGCCAGCAGTTTAAGTCCAGGGGCCCAAGAGACCCAGTACTTC.